This is a list of T cell receptor beta chains from one sample in a study of T cell repertoires in cytomegalovirus infection. A single record per CDR3 protein comes from TCRdb applying MiXCR to the reads. Of tens of thousands of distinct CDR3 sequences in the sample, roughly 20% were seen once. What these receptors recognize is not known. The source material was CD8+ T cells from cultured PBMCs, sampled from culture after CMV antigen stimulation. These receptors all come from a human donor in good health (CMV status not recorded). Some clones in this sample may be carry-over from other donors' samples. CDR3s include the opening cysteine and the closing phenylalanine or tryptophan. The D gene is left open where the match is weak. The size field is filled for only some rows; it gives once, few, many or a size class.

J: TRBJ2-5
size: few
V: TRBV7-3
D: -
DNA: TGTGCCAGCAGCTTTCGAGGGGAAGGGACCCAGTACTTC
CDR3: CASSFRGEGTQYF

J: TRBJ2-7
size: few
V: TRBV12-3/TRBV12-4
D: -
DNA: TGTGCCAGCAGTTTAAGGAACAGGAATCGAATATACGAGCAGTACTTC
CDR3: CASSLRNRNRIYEQYF

J: TRBJ1-6
size: once
V: TRBV12-3/TRBV12-4
D: -
DNA: TGTGCCAGCAGTCTGATCCTCTCCTATAATTCACCCCTCCACTTT
CDR3: CASSLILSYNSPLHF

J: TRBJ2-5
size: -
V: TRBV6-5
D: -
DNA: TGTGCCAGCAGTTACTCAGGGGCAGGAGAGACCCAGTACTTC
CDR3: CASSYSGAGETQYF

J: TRBJ1-5
size: -
V: TRBV4-1
D: TRBD1
DNA: TGCGCCAGCAGCGAGACAGGGGGGACCCGGCCCCAGCATTTT
CDR3: CASSETGGTRPQHF

J: TRBJ2-5
size: few
V: TRBV7-6
D: -
DNA: TGTGCCAGCAGCGAGACCGGGAACCAAGAGACCCAGTACTTC
CDR3: CASSETGNQETQYF

J: TRBJ2-3
size: -
V: TRBV7-9
D: TRBD2
DNA: TGTGCCAGCAGGCCAGGCAGAAAAGCGGGGGTCACAGATACGCAGTATTTT
CDR3: CASRPGRKAGVTDTQYF

J: TRBJ2-1
size: few
V: TRBV10-2
D: -
DNA: TGCGCCAGCAGTGATCAGTACGACTATGAGCAGTTCTTC
CDR3: CASSDQYDYEQFF

J: TRBJ1-1
size: -
V: TRBV9
D: -
DNA: TGTGCCAGCAGCCCGACATCAATAGGGGCTGGGAGGGACACTGAAGCTTTCTTT
CDR3: CASSPTSIGAGRDTEAFF

J: TRBJ2-5
size: -
V: TRBV6-1
D: TRBD2
DNA: TGTGCCAGCAGTGAAGAGCTGGGGAGGGCAGTAGCAAAAGAGACCCAGTACTTC
CDR3: CASSEELGRAVAKETQYF

J: TRBJ1-4
size: -
V: TRBV7-6
D: -
DNA: TGTGCCAGCAGCGTTACCCTTGGTCCGCGGGCAACTAATGAAAAACTGTTTTTT
CDR3: CASSVTLGPRATNEKLFF

J: TRBJ2-1
size: -
V: TRBV30
D: -
DNA: TGTGCCTGGGTAGGGTCAGAGGAGCAGTTCTTC
CDR3: CAWVGSEEQFF

J: TRBJ2-3
size: many
V: TRBV20-1
D: -
DNA: TGCAGTGCTAGATCCCTGGAAACAGATACGCAGTATTTT
CDR3: CSARSLETDTQYF

J: TRBJ2-1
size: few
V: TRBV6-5
D: -
DNA: TGTGCCAGCAGTTACTCGAGCGCAGGAGCCTATGAGCAGTTCTTC
CDR3: CASSYSSAGAYEQFF

J: TRBJ2-7
size: few
V: TRBV4-1
D: TRBD1
DNA: TGCGCCAGCAGCCACCCGACAGGGGGCGTAATCTACGAGCAGTACTTC
CDR3: CASSHPTGGVIYEQYF

J: TRBJ1-1
size: few
V: TRBV7-8
D: -
DNA: TGTGCCAGCAGCTTAGCTGGCAGATCAATGAACACTGAAGCTTTCTTT
CDR3: CASSLAGRSMNTEAFF

J: TRBJ1-5
size: -
V: TRBV27
D: -
DNA: TGTGCCAGCAGCGCAGATGGGGCGAAGCGGCAGCCCCAGCATTTT
CDR3: CASSADGAKRQPQHF

J: TRBJ1-5
size: -
V: TRBV7-2
D: -
DNA: TGTGCCAGCAGCTTCGGAACAGGGCCCCAGCATTTT
CDR3: CASSFGTGPQHF

J: TRBJ2-1
size: few
V: TRBV12-3/TRBV12-4
D: TRBD2
DNA: TGTGCCAGCAGTTTCGGGCGGGGGAGGCATGAGCAGTTCTTC
CDR3: CASSFGRGRHEQFF

J: TRBJ2-1
size: -
V: TRBV7-6
D: -
DNA: TGTGCCAGCAGCTTATATGGGGGTCCAACCTACAATGAGCAGTTCTTC
CDR3: CASSLYGGPTYNEQFF

J: TRBJ1-4
size: -
V: TRBV27
D: -
DNA: TGTGCCAGCAGTTTGCACAGGGTAGATGAAAAACTGTTTTTT
CDR3: CASSLHRVDEKLFF

J: TRBJ1-6
size: few
V: TRBV7-2
D: -
DNA: TGTGCCAGCAGCTTCGGCCCCGAATATCGACGAAGTTCACCCCTCCACTTT
CDR3: CASSFGPEYRRSSPLHF

J: TRBJ2-1
size: many
V: TRBV28
D: -
DNA: TGTGCCAGCAGTGCTATCGCGGGTGAGCAGTTCTTC
CDR3: CASSAIAGEQFF

J: TRBJ2-1
size: few
V: TRBV7-2
D: -
DNA: TGTGCCAGCAGTCGATATGAGAGCTCCTACAATGAGCAGTTCTTC
CDR3: CASSRYESSYNEQFF

J: TRBJ1-2
size: -
V: TRBV6-1
D: -
DNA: TGTGCCGGGGGGCAGCGGAGATATGGCTACACCTTC
CDR3: CAGGQRRYGYTF

J: TRBJ1-1
size: few
V: TRBV28
D: -
DNA: TGTGCCAGCAGTTTTCAGCGGGTGAACACTGAAGCTTTCTTT
CDR3: CASSFQRVNTEAFF

J: TRBJ2-1
size: few
V: TRBV2
D: -
DNA: TGTGCCGTACAGGTGCGAAATGAGCAGTTCTTC
CDR3: CAVQVRNEQFF

J: TRBJ2-3
size: few
V: TRBV6-1
D: -
DNA: TGTGCCAGCAGTGAAGAAGGGGGCACAGATACGCAGTATTTT
CDR3: CASSEEGGTDTQYF

J: TRBJ2-5
size: few
V: TRBV6-5
D: -
DNA: TGTGCCAGCCAAAACAGCGAGAGGACCCAGTACTTC
CDR3: CASQNSERTQYF